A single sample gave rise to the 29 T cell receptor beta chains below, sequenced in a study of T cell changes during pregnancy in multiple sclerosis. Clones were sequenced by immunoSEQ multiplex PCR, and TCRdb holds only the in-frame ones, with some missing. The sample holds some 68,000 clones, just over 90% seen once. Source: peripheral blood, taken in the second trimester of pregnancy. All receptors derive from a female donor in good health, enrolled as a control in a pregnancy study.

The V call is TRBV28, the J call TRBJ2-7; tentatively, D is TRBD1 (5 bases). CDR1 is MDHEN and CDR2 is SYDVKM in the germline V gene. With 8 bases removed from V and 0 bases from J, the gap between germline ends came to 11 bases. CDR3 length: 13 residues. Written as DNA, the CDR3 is TGTGCCAGCCTAGACAGCAGCTCCTACGAGCAGTACTTC. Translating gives CASLDSSSYEQYF.

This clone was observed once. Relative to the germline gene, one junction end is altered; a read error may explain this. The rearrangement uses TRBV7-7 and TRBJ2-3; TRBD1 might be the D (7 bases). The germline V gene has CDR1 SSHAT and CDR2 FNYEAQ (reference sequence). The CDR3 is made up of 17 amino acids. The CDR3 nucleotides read TGTGCTAGCAGCCCCTTGGGCAGGGGGGACTTCACAGATACGCAGTATTTT. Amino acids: CASSPLGRGDFTDTQYF.

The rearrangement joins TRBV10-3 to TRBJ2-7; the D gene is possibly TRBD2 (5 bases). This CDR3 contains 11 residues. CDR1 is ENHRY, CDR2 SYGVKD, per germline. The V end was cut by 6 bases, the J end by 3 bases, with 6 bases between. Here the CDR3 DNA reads TGTGCCATCAGCGGGGACTACGAGCAGTACTTC. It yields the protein CAISGDYEQYF.

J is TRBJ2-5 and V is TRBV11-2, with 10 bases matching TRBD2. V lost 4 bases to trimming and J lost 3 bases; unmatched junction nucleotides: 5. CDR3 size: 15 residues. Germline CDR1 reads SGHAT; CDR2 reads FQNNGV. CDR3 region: CASSWVAGGKETQYF. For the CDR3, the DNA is TGTGCCAGCAGCTGGGTAGCGGGGGGCAAAGAGACCCAGTACTTC.

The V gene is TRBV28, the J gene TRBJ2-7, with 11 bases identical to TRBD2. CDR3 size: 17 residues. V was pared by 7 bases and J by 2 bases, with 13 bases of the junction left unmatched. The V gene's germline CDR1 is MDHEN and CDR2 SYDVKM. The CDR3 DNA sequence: TGTGCCAGCACGGGAGGACTAGCGGGCGACGAAACCTACGAGCAGTACTTC. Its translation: CASTGGLAGDETYEQYF.

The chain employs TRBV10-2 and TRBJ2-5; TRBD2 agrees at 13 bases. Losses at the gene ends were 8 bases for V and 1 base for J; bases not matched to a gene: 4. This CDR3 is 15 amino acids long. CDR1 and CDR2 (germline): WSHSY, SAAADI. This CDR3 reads CASSGLAGPQETQYF. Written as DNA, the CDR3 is TGCGCCAGCTCGGGACTAGCGGGACCCCAAGAGACCCAGTACTTC.

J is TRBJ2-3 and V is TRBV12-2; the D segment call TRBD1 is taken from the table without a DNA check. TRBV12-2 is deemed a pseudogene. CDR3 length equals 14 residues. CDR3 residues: CASRLQGWADTQYF. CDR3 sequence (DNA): TGTGCAAGTCGTTTACAGGGGTGGGCAGATACGCAGTATTTT.

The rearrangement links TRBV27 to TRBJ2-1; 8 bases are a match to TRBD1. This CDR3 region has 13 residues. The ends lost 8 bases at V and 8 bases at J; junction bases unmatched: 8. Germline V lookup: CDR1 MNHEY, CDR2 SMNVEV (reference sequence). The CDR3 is CASYTGGRDEQFF. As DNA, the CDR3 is TGTGCCAGCTATACAGGGGGAAGGGATGAGCAGTTCTTC.

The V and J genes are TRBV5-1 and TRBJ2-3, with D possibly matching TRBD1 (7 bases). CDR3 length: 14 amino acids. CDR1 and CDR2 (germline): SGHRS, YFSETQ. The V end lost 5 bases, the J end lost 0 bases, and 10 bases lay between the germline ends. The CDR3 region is CASREGASTDTQYF. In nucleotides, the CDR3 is TGCGCCAGCAGGGAGGGGGCTAGCACAGATACGCAGTATTTT.

CDR3 residues: CASSKDRSSYNEQFF. The CDR3 DNA reads as TGTGCCAGTAGCAAAGACAGGAGCTCCTACAATGAGCAGTTCTTC. The V call is TRBV19, the J call TRBJ2-1, with D tentatively TRBD1 (6 bases). The V gene's germline CDR1 is LNHDA and CDR2 SQIVND (reference sequence). The CDR3 sequence is 15 residues long. Trimming shortened V by 6 bases and J by 0 bases, and 12 bases separated the two germline ends.

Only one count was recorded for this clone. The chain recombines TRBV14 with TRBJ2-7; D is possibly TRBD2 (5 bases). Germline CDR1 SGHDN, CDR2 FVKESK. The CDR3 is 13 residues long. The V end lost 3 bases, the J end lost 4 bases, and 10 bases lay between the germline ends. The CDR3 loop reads CASSHNPGYEQYF. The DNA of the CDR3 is TGTGCCAGCAGCCATAATCCGGGATACGAGCAGTACTTC.

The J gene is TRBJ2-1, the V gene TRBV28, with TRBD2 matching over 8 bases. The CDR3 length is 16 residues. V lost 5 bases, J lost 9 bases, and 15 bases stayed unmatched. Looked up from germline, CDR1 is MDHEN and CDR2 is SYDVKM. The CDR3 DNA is TGTGCCAGCAGTACCCCTTCGGGAGGGCCGACTCCTGAGCAGTTCTTC. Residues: CASSTPSGGPTPEQFF.

CDR3 sequence (DNA): TGTGCCAGCAGCTTAGGTCAGGGGGACGAGCAGTACTTC. Residues: CASSLGQGDEQYF. The rearrangement links TRBV7-2 to TRBJ2-7; 7 bases match TRBD1. Unmatched junction bases numbered 2, after V lost 1 base and J lost 5 bases. The CDR3 spans 13 residues. Germline V gives CDR1 SGHTA, CDR2 FQGNSA.

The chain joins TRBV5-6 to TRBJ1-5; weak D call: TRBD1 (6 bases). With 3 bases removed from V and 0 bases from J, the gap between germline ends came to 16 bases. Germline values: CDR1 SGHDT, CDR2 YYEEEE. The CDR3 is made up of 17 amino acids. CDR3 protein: CASSSYRQDLSNQPQHF. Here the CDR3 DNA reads TGTGCCAGCAGCTCCTACCGACAGGACCTTAGCAATCAGCCCCAGCATTTT. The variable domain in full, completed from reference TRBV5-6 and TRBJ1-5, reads DAGVTQSPTHLIKTRGQQVTLRCSPKSGHDTVSWYQQALGQGPQFIFQYYEEEERQRGNFPDRFSGHQFPNYSSELNVNALLLGDSALYLCASSSYRQDLSNQPQHFGDGTRLSIL.

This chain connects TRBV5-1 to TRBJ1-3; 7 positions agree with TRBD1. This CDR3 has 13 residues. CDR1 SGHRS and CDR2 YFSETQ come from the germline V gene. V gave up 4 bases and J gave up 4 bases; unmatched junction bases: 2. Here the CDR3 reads CASSLTGGNTIYF. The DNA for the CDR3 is TGCGCCAGCAGCCTGACAGGGGGAAACACCATATATTTT.

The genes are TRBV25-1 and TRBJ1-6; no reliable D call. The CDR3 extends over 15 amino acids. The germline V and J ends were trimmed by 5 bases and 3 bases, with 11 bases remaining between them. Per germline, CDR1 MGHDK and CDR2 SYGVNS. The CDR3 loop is CASSSDGLYNSPLHF. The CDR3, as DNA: TGTGCCAGCAGTTCGGACGGACTCTATAATTCACCCCTCCACTTT.

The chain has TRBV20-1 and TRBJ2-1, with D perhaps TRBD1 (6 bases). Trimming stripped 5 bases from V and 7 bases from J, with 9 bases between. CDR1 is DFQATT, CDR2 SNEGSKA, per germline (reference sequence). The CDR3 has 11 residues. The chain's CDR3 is CSALTGNEQFF. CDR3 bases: TGCAGTGCTCTTACAGGGAATGAGCAGTTCTTC.

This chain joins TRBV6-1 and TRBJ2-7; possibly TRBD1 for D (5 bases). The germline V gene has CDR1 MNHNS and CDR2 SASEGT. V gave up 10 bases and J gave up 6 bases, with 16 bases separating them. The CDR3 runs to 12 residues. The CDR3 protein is CAISRGSSEQYF. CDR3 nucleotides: TGTGCCATTTCTAGGGGAAGCAGCGAGCAGTACTTC.

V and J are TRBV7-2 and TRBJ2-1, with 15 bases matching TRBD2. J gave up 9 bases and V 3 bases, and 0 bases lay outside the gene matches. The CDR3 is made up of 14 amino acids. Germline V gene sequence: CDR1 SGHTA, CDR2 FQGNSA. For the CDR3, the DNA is TGTGCCAGCAGCTTGGGACTAGCGGGAGGTGAGCAGTTCTTC. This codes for CASSLGLAGGEQFF.

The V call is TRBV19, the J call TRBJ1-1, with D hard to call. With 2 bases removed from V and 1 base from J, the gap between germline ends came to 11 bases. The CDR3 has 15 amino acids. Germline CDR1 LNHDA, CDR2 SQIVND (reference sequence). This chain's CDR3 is CASSIFQGRNTEAFF. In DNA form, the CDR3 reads TGTGCCAGTAGTATATTCCAAGGGAGGAACACTGAAGCTTTCTTT.

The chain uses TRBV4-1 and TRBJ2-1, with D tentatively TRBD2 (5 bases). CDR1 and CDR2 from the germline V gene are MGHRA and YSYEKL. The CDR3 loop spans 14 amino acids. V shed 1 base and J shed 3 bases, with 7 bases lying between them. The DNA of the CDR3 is TGCGCCAGCAGCCAAGCAGCGGACTACAATGAGCAGTTCTTC. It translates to CASSQAADYNEQFF.

CDR3 region: CASSLAGGPPEQYF. The CDR3 nucleotides read TGTGCCAGCAGTTTAGCGGGAGGGCCCCCCGAGCAGTACTTC. This sequence joins TRBV28 and TRBJ2-7; 9 bases agree with TRBD2. Trimming removed 2 bases from V and 6 bases from J; junction bases left unmatched: 5. In germline, CDR1 is MDHEN, CDR2 SYDVKM. CDR3 size: 14 residues.

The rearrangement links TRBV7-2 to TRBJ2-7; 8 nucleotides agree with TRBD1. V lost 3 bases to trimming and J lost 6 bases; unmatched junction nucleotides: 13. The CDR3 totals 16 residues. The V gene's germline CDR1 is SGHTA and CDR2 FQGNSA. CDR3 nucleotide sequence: TGTGCCAGCAGCTTGCAGGGGGCAGGGGGGTCGGGCGAGCAGTACTTC. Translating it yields CASSLQGAGGSGEQYF.

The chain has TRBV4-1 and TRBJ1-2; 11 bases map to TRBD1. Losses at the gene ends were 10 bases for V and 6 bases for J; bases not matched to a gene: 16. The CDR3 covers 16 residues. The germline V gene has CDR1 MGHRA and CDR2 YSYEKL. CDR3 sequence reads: CATTPRTGGVPDGYTF. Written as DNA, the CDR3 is TGCGCCACCACGCCCCGGACAGGGGGCGTACCTGATGGCTACACCTTC.

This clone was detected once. DNA of the CDR3: TGTGCCAGCAGTGACAAAGGCGGGGCAGATACGCAGTATTTT. Protein sequence: CASSDKGGADTQYF. The J gene is TRBJ2-3, the V gene TRBV6-4; D is perhaps TRBD2 (6 bases). The CDR3 totals 14 residues. Germline CDR1 reads MRHNA; CDR2 reads SNTAGT. Trimming removed 2 bases from V and 4 bases from J, with 10 bases in between.

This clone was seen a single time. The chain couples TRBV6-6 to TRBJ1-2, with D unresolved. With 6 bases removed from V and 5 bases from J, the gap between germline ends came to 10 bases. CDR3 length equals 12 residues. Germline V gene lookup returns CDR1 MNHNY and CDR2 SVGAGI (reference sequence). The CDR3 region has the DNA TGTGCCAGCAGCACCCATGAGTATGGCTACACCTTC. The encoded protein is CASSTHEYGYTF.

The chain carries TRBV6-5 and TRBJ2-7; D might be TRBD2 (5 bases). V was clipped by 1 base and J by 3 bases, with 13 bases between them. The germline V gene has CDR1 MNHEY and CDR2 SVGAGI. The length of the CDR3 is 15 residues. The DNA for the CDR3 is TGTGCCAGCAGTTACTACACGACGGGGAGCTACGAGCAGTACTTC. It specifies CASSYYTTGSYEQYF.

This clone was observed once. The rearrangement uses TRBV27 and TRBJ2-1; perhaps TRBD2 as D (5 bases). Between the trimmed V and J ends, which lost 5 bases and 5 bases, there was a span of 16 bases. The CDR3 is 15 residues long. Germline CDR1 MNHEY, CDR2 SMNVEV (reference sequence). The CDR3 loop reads CASSSITRRHNEQFF. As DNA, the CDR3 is TGTGCCAGCAGTAGTATCACTAGAAGACACAATGAGCAGTTCTTC.

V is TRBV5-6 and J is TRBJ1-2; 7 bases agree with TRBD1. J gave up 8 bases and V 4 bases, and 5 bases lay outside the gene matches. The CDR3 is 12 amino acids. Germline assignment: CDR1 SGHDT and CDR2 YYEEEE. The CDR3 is CASSPRQGGYTF. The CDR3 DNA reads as TGTGCCAGCAGCCCGCGACAGGGCGGCTACACCTTC.